The T cell receptor beta chain described here comes from a study of cytomegalovirus exposure and HLA in healthy donors. Germline loops: CDR1 SGHVS, CDR2 FQNEAQ. This CDR3 has 15 residues. Trimming left V 2 bases short and J 7 bases short, with 15 bases between. Only one count was recorded for this clone. Primers: 60 Vbeta forward and 13 Jbeta reverse. As processed by the authors: Approximately 10 million shared chains were among around 78 million unique TCR beta chains counted in a later analysis. Here immunoSEQ multiplex PCR was the method, and the copy in TCRdb shows in-frame clones only, minus some. The D gene and trimming were derived from the DNA, and the V and J assignments and clone size from that table. The repertoire holds about 200,000 clones, with around 77% as singletons.

Material: PBMCs. The chain uses TRBV7-8 and TRBJ1-5, with D perhaps matching TRBD1 (5 bases). The sequence was obtained from a woman under 40 in good health and CMV-seronegative. As DNA, the CDR3 is TGTGCCAGCAGCTTATCCCAGGGATCAGGCCAGCCCCAGCATTTT. This gives the protein CASSLSQGSGQPQHF.